Presented here are 23 T cell receptor beta chains from one specimen sequenced in a study of tumor-infiltrating lymphocytes in primary liver carcinoma. For blood RNA, unsorted whole blood served as the source, and germline DNA was extracted too. cDNA specific to TCR beta was made from approximately 0.55 ug of total RNA, with a constant-region primer employed for priming. Amplification in three nested multiplex PCR rounds with slightly modified ARM-PCR gave rise to TCR beta libraries. Investigators reported that the first two PCR rounds, at 10 cycles each, used TRBV1-TRBV30 forward primers with a C-beta reverse primer. TCRdb processed the multiplex PCR reads anew with MiXCR; each CDR3 protein has one entry. The sample gives about 180,000 distinct CDR3 sequences, about 60% of which show up once; 72% is in the top ten. The sequencing sample was made of peripheral blood. The receptors shown here come from a middle-aged man with primary liver carcinoma and hepatitis B virus infection.

This clonotype was seen once. The rearrangement links TRBV7-8 to TRBJ2-7; no definite D call. V lost 3 bases and J lost 4, with 13 bases in between. This CDR3 spans 14 amino acids. Germline assignment: CDR1 SGHVS and CDR2 FQNEAQ. The DNA of the CDR3 is TGTGCCAGCAGCTTGCTGGGGTGGGGATACGAGCAGTACTTC. Translating gives CASSLLGWGYEQYF. Full variable domain (outside the CDR3, taken from reference TRBV7-8 and TRBJ2-7): GAGVSQSPRYKVAKRGQDVALRCDPISGHVSLFWYQQALGQGPEFLTYFQNEAQLDKSGLPSDRFFAERPEGSVSTLKIQRTQQEDSAVYLCASSLLGWGYEQYFGPGTRLTVT.

Comments on this clonotype: One base away lies a much larger clone, so this may be a sequencing read error. The chain joins TRBV29-1 to TRBJ1-1; TRBD1 matches 9 bases. Looked up from germline, CDR1 is SQVTM and CDR2 is ANQGSEA. CDR3 length: 15 amino acids. The ends lost 3 bases at V and 11 bases at J; junction bases unmatched: 16. CDR3: CSVDYRGTGSLIAFF. For the CDR3, the DNA is TGCAGCGTTGATTACAGAGGGACAGGGTCATTGATCGCTTTCTTT.

This chain connects TRBV29-1 to TRBJ2-5; D is unclear. V was clipped by 6 bases and J by 5 bases, with 13 bases between them. The CDR3 consists of 12 residues. Per germline, CDR1 SQVTM and CDR2 ANQGSEA. This chain's CDR3 is CSVPPTGETQYF. The CDR3 bases are TGCAGCGTCCCTCCGACTGGCGAGACCCAGTACTTC.

V is TRBV10-2 and J is TRBJ2-1; 10 bases fit TRBD2. The V gene's germline CDR1 is WSHSY and CDR2 SAAADI. V shed 10 bases, J shed 4 bases, and the junction held 7 bases outside the gene matches. This CDR3 comprises 14 residues. The CDR3 coding sequence is TGCGCCACCCACAGACTAGCGGGTTACAATGAGCAGTTCTTC. Protein: CATHRLAGYNEQFF.

The V and J genes are TRBV20-1 and TRBJ2-1; TRBD1 aligns across 7 bases. CDR3 length: 14 residues. With 2 bases clipped from V and 6 bases from J, the junction kept 7 bases outside the gene matches. Germline-derived CDR1 and CDR2 are DFQATT and SNEGSKA (reference sequence). Written as DNA, the CDR3 is TGCAGTGCTAGATGGACAGGTAGAGTCAATGAGCAGTTCTTC. Its translation is CSARWTGRVNEQFF.

This clonotype was observed at least ten times. V is TRBV1 and J is TRBJ1-1. TRBV1 is flagged as a pseudogene. This CDR3 has 11 amino acids. The CDR3 spells CTSSPGTEAFF. In nucleotides, the CDR3 is TGCACCAGCAGCCCGGGGACTGAAGCTTTCTTT.

Of note for this clonotype: It is unclear where the CDR3 begins or ends on the DNA, so no DNA is shown, and the CDR3 is as TCRdb lists it. J is TRBJ2-5 and V is TRBV28; the table calls TRBD1, which could not be checked here. Germline CDR1 and CDR2: MDHEN and SYDVKM. The CDR3 adds up to 15 amino acids, both ends counted. CDR3 sequence reads: CASSSSGARQETQYF.

This clonotype has more than one count but fewer than ten. V usage is TRBV7-8 and J usage is TRBJ1-1; D perhaps matches TRBD1 (5 bases). V lost 4 bases, J lost 1 base, and 7 bases lay in between. The CDR3 consists of 13 residues. The germline V gene has CDR1 SGHVS and CDR2 FQNEAQ. The CDR3 is CASSYQGNTEAFF. The DNA for the CDR3 is TGTGCCAGCAGCTATCAGGGGAACACTGAAGCTTTCTTT.

Remarks on this clonotype: The junction departs from the called germline gene at one end, perhaps through a read error. This sequence joins TRBV14 and TRBJ2-7, with unresolved D. This CDR3 has 16 amino acids. Germline CDR1 and CDR2: SGHDN and FVKESK. The CDR3: CASSQVELVGYYEQCF. Written as DNA, the CDR3 is TGTGCCAGCAGCCAAGTAGAGCTAGTGGGTTACTACGAGCAGTGCTTC.

A few counts support this clonotype. The junction departs from germline at one end; a sequencing error may be responsible. This chain links TRBV6-5 with TRBJ2-6, with unresolved D. This CDR3 has 19 amino acids. The V gene's germline CDR1 is MNHEY and CDR2 SVGAGI. The CDR3 sequence is CASSFLDRVRGGGANVLTF. In DNA form, the CDR3 reads TGTGCCAGTAGTTTCTTGGACCGGGTTAGAGGTGGCGGGGCCAACGTCCTGACTTTC.

The chain combines TRBV12-3 or TRBV12-4 with TRBJ1-3, with D perhaps matching TRBD1 (6 bases). This CDR3 has 15 residues. Trimming stripped 5 bases from V and 6 bases from J, with 17 bases between. The CDR3 protein is CASSKTGGAANTIYF. DNA of the CDR3: TGTGCCAGCAGTAAAACTGGGGGCGCGGCAAACACCATATATTTT.

Of note for this clonotype: Since a much larger clone is just one base distant, this may be a read error. The rearrangement links TRBV6-5 to TRBJ2-3; either TRBD1 or TRBD2 may supply D (5 bases each). Germline V gene lookup returns CDR1 MNHEY and CDR2 SVGAGI. This CDR3 spans 15 amino acids. The V end was cut by 2 bases, the J end by 2 bases, with 11 bases between. This CDR3 is CASSYRDGSTDTQYF. CDR3 DNA sequence: TGTGCCAGCAGTTACCGGGACGGGTCCACAGATACGCAGTATTTT.

The V gene is TRBV6-5, the J gene TRBJ2-7, with D possibly matching TRBD2 (5 bases). Between the trimmed V and J ends, which lost 0 bases and 3 bases, there was a span of 15 bases. The CDR3 spans 16 residues. Germline CDR1 and CDR2: MNHEY and SVGAGI. The CDR3 DNA is TGTGCCAGCAGTTACTCGAGAGGGTCTAGGTACTACGAGCAGTACTTC. Amino acid sequence: CASSYSRGSRYYEQYF.

The rearrangement uses TRBV7-8 and TRBJ2-7; perhaps TRBD2 as D (6 bases). V lost 5 bases, J lost 5 bases, and 16 bases lay in between. Germline-derived CDR1 and CDR2 are SGHVS and FQNEAQ. The CDR3 extends over 14 amino acids. The CDR3 is CASSQGGTTHEQYF. CDR3 bases: TGTGCCAGCAGCCAGGGCGGGACCACACACGAGCAGTACTTC.

This clonotype was detected only a few times. The chain carries TRBV6-2 or TRBV6-3 and TRBJ2-2; 10 bases fit TRBD2. CDR1 and CDR2 from the germline V gene are MNHEY and SVGEGT. V was clipped by 5 bases and J by 6 bases; unmatched bases: 6. The CDR3 contains 15 residues. CDR3 nucleotide sequence: TGTGCCAGCAGTCCTAGCGGGGGCGCGGCCGGGGAGCTGTTTTTT. Its translation: CASSPSGGAAGELFF.

The chain has TRBV6-5 and TRBJ2-7; D not certain. CDR1 MNHEY and CDR2 SVGAGI come from the germline V gene. Deletions cut 5 bases from V and 3 bases from J, with 11 bases between. This CDR3 region has 13 residues. CDR3 residues: CASSKEQFYEQYF. As DNA, the CDR3 is TGTGCCAGCAGTAAGGAGCAGTTCTACGAGCAGTACTTC.

The chain employs TRBV30 and TRBJ1-2; D perhaps matches TRBD1 (5 bases). This CDR3 has 15 amino acids. CDR1 and CDR2 from the germline V gene are GTSNPN and SVGIG (reference sequence). Trimming stripped 3 bases from V and 4 bases from J, with 18 bases between. DNA for the CDR3: TGTGCCTGGAGCAAATGGCGGGGGTCGGGCTATGGCTACACCTTC. The encoded protein is CAWSKWRGSGYGYTF. Complete variable domain (other parts from reference TRBV30 and TRBJ1-2): SQTIHQWPATLVQPVGSPLSLECTVEGTSNPNLYWYRQAAGRGLQLLFYSVGIGQISSEVPQNLSASRPQDRQFILSSKKLLLSDSGFYLCAWSKWRGSGYGYTFGSGTRLTVV.

The rearrangement joins TRBV6-1 to TRBJ2-5; D not resolved. Germline loops: CDR1 MNHNS, CDR2 SASEGT. The CDR3 length is 12 residues. V lost 1 base and J 5 bases, leaving 5 bases between the germline ends. The CDR3 here is CASSEVAETQYF. The CDR3 DNA sequence: TGTGCCAGCAGTGAAGTTGCGGAGACCCAGTACTTC.

This clonotype occurred many times. This chain connects TRBV29-1 to TRBJ1-1; no reliable D call. CDR3 length: 12 residues. With 6 bases removed from V and 3 bases from J, the gap between germline ends came to 11 bases. Germline V gene sequence: CDR1 SQVTM, CDR2 ANQGSEA. CDR3 nucleotides: TGCAGCGTGGTACTCACACACACTGAAGCTTTCTTT. Protein sequence: CSVVLTHTEAFF.

The V call is TRBV6-4, the J call TRBJ2-2; D gene uncertain. Germline lookup yields CDR1 MRHNA and CDR2 SNTAGT. The V end lost 0 bases, the J end lost 6 bases, and 11 bases lay between the germline ends. This CDR3 has 15 residues. CDR3 in amino acids: CASSDSNMGSGELFF. The CDR3 DNA follows: TGTGCCAGCAGTGACTCGAACATGGGGTCCGGGGAGCTGTTTTTT.

This clonotype was counted only a few times. The CDR3 sequence is CASSYSGDSQETQYF. CDR3 in DNA: TGTGCCAGCAGTTACTCGGGGGACAGTCAAGAGACCCAGTACTTC. The chain recombines TRBV6-6 with TRBJ2-5, with TRBD1 matching 7 bases. CDR1 and CDR2 from the germline V gene are MNHNY and SVGAGI (reference sequence). CDR3 length: 15 amino acids. V trimming: 0 bases; J trimming: 2 bases; junction bases outside the gene matches: 3.

A remark on this clonotype: The final CDR3 position lacks the conserved phenylalanine or tryptophan, pointing to a likely read error. The rearrangement joins TRBV6-1 to TRBJ2-1; 12 bases match TRBD2. Germline lookup yields CDR1 MNHNS and CDR2 SASEGT. With V trimmed by 5 bases and J by 7 bases, 3 bases remained unmatched. The CDR3 is 14 residues long. CDR3 residues: CASSYGTSGNEQFL. CDR3 nucleotide sequence: TGTGCCAGCAGTTACGGGACTAGCGGGAATGAGCAGTTCTTA.

J is TRBJ1-4 and V is TRBV6-1, with D maybe TRBD1 (5 bases). V was cut by 2 bases and J by 5 bases, with 12 bases left in between. CDR1 is MNHNS, CDR2 SASEGT, per germline. This CDR3 is 15 amino acids long. The CDR3 bases are TGTGCCAGCAGTGAAACGGGACGGAGAAATGAAAAACTGTTTTTT. This gives the protein CASSETGRRNEKLFF.